Listed here is a single T cell receptor beta chain. The record originates from a study of blood T cell repertoires in COVID-19. At the level of the study: PBMCs, B-cell-depleted T cells, or T cells were the source of the cDNA or gDNA that made up the material.

The junction had 3 bases not matched to a gene; V was cut back by 0 bases and J by 5 bases. The CDR3 runs to 14 residues. Germline CDR1 is SGHRS and CDR2 is YFSETQ. Using immunoSEQ multiplex PCR, the repertoire was profiled, and TCRdb retains in-frame clones only, with some absent. Here the sample spans 200,000 or so clones, less than 85% being singletons. The chain is built from TRBV5-1 and TRBJ1-2, with 8 positions matching TRBD1. The TCR comes from an older woman with acute or convalescent COVID-19. Sequences were obtained from peripheral blood. CDR3 amino acids: CASSLETGEYGYTF. CDR3 nucleotides: TGCGCCAGCAGCTTGGAGACAGGGGAATATGGCTACACCTTC.